The 13 T cell receptor beta chains in this list originate from one sample, sequenced in a study of shared clonotypes between healthy human individuals. The method was immunoSEQ multiplex PCR; TCRdb's version includes in-frame clones alone and lacks a portion of them. Here the sample spans around 1.1 million clones, roughly 80% being singletons. Sequencing input: memory CD4+ T cells from PBMCs. Subset defined: CD45RA-negative fraction. All receptors come from a man younger than 30 in good health. Some clones in this sample may be carry-over from other donors' samples.

The chain employs TRBV7-6 and TRBJ2-3, with D unclear. The CDR3 loop spans 14 amino acids. The V gene lost 3 bases and the J gene lost 2 bases, with 9 bases spanning the gap. Germline values: CDR1 SGHVS, CDR2 FNYEAQ. The CDR3 DNA is TGTGCCAGCAGCTTGTCTTGGGCCACAGATACGCAGTATTTT. Translated: CASSLSWATDTQYF.

This clone was detected only once. This chain links TRBV28 with TRBJ1-3, with 8 bases lining up with TRBD1. In germline, CDR1 is MDHEN, CDR2 SYDVKM. The CDR3 is 18 amino acids. The trim removed 4 bases at V and 0 bases at J, leaving 11 bases unmatched. In DNA form, the CDR3 reads TGTGCCAGCAGTTGGCGTTTAGGACAGGGCCTCTCTGGAAACACCATATATTTT. It translates to CASSWRLGQGLSGNTIYF.

A single count supports this clone. The chain joins TRBV5-1 to TRBJ1-2; TRBD1 agrees at 9 bases. This CDR3 spans 15 amino acids. Germline assignment: CDR1 SGHRS and CDR2 YFSETQ. With V trimmed by 0 bases and J by 9 bases, 9 bases remained unmatched. This chain's CDR3 is CASSLAGGQGRSYTF. The CDR3 DNA reads as TGCGCCAGCAGCTTGGCCGGGGGACAGGGTCGGAGCTACACCTTC.

This clone appeared once. This chain connects TRBV7-3 to TRBJ2-5, with TRBD2 identical over 12 bases. This CDR3 has 15 amino acids. V lost 5 bases, J lost 4 bases, and 5 bases stayed unmatched. CDR1 is SGHTA, CDR2 FQGTGA, per germline. The CDR3 protein is CASSLAGGRGETQYF. CDR3 DNA: TGTGCCAGCAGCCTAGCGGGAGGGCGAGGAGAGACCCAGTACTTC.

V gene TRBV6-1 combines with J gene TRBJ1-2, with D unresolved. CDR1 is MNHNS and CDR2 is SASEGT in the germline V gene. The CDR3 totals 13 residues. Trimming left V 7 bases short and J 1 base short, with 10 bases between. In nucleotides, the CDR3 is TGTGCCAGCATGAGCACTAGTAACTATGGCTACACCTTC. This translates into CASMSTSNYGYTF.

In its sample, this clone was seen a few times. This is likely a read error, given that the CDR3 carries no conserved phenylalanine or tryptophan at its end. The V and J genes are TRBV28 and TRBJ2-2, with a possible D match to TRBD2 (6 bases). Deletions cut 4 bases from V and 1 base from J, with 16 bases between. The CDR3 sequence is 17 residues long. Germline assignment: CDR1 MDHEN and CDR2 SYDVKM. This chain's CDR3 is CASSYPTGRMNTGELFL. In DNA, the CDR3 is TGTGCCAGCAGTTACCCCACGGGGAGGATGAACACCGGGGAGCTGTTTCTT.

Regarding this clone: Its ends do not fully match the called genes, so a read error is possible. The gene calls are TRBV6-6 and TRBJ1-4; D is unresolved. The CDR3 contains 12 residues. The germline V gene encodes CDR1 MNHNY and CDR2 SVGAGI (reference sequence). The CDR3 loop is CASSYSQELRVF. The CDR3 DNA reads as TGTGCCAGCAGTTACTCGCAGGAGTTGAGGGTTTTT.

The rearrangement links TRBV5-4 to TRBJ2-5, with 8 bases matching TRBD2. The J segment lost 5 bases and the V segment lost 2 bases, leaving 5 bases of the junction unmatched. This CDR3 is 14 amino acids long. CDR1 is SGHNT and CDR2 is YYREEE in the germline V gene (reference sequence). The CDR3 here is CASSFAGGSETQYF. The CDR3 DNA reads as TGTGCCAGCAGCTTTGCGGGGGGCAGCGAGACCCAGTACTTC.

The J gene is TRBJ2-5, the V gene TRBV5-1, with a weak D call TRBD2 (5 bases). The length of the CDR3 is 15 residues. V lost 0 bases and J 5 bases, leaving 14 bases between the germline ends. Per the germline V gene, CDR1 is SGHRS and CDR2 is YFSETQ. The CDR3 sequence: CASSLDGTRGETQYF. The CDR3, as DNA: TGCGCCAGCAGCTTGGATGGTACCAGAGGGGAGACCCAGTACTTC.

The chain combines TRBV5-1 with TRBJ1-1; tentative D call: TRBD1 (5 bases). Germline V gives CDR1 SGHRS, CDR2 YFSETQ. The CDR3 loop spans 14 amino acids. Trimming took 3 bases from V and 4 from J, leaving 13 bases between them. CDR3 coding DNA: TGCGCCAGCAGCTCCCAGGGAGAGGGCACTGAAGCTTTCTTT. It yields the protein CASSSQGEGTEAFF.

The gene calls are TRBV28 and TRBJ2-5; 11 bases map to TRBD2. The closer fit of TRBJ2-7 to the DNA end suggests the J call may be wrong. CDR1 is MDHEN and CDR2 is SYDVKM in the germline V gene. The CDR3 is 15 residues long. CDR3 DNA sequence: TGTGCCAGCACCCCCCAACTAGCGGGGGTCTACGAGCAGTACTTC. Its protein product is CASTPQLAGVYEQYF.

J is TRBJ2-7 and V is TRBV13; 7 nucleotides agree with TRBD2. Germline loops: CDR1 PRHDT, CDR2 FYEKMQ (reference sequence). The CDR3 length is 17 residues. With 0 bases clipped from V and 0 bases from J, the junction kept 8 bases outside the gene matches. The CDR3 DNA reads TGTGCCAGCAGCTTAGGACTGGCTAGCGGCAGCTCCTACGAGCAGTACTTC. It yields the protein CASSLGLASGSSYEQYF.

This chain joins TRBV7-2 and TRBJ1-4; no clear D gene. Trimming removed 5 bases from V and 8 bases from J, with 21 bases in between. This CDR3 comprises 16 residues. Germline lookup yields CDR1 SGHTA and CDR2 FQGNSA. This chain's CDR3 is CASSPQFFGASEKLFF. DNA of the CDR3: TGTGCCAGCAGCCCCCAGTTTTTCGGTGCCAGCGAAAAACTGTTTTTT. Combining the CDR3 with reference TRBV7-2 and TRBJ1-4 gives the whole variable domain GAGVSQSPSNKVTEKGKDVELRCDPISGHTALYWYRQSLGQGLEFLIYFQGNSAPDKSGLPSDRFSAERTGGSVSTLTIQRTQQEDSAVYLCASSPQFFGASEKLFFGSGTQLSVL.